The rows below give T cell receptor beta chains drawn from one sample of a study of regulatory T cells in long-lasting Graves disease. One entry per CDR3 protein results from TCRdb running MiXCR on the multiplex PCR reads. The repertoire consists of hundreds of thousands of distinct CDR3 sequences, with less than 20% occurring once and the leading ten covering roughly 18%. Separately, the same data were catalogued under a study of T cells in Graves' hyperthyroidism and ophthalmopathy.

The sample consisted of peripheral blood mononuclear cells (PBMCs), taken at new diagnosis, from a patient treated with antithyroid drugs. The receptor source for this set is a woman in her twenties or thirties with Graves disease. The CDR3 runs from the conserved cysteine through the conserved F or W. A D gene is named only where the DNA matches it firmly. Expanded clones are given a class, and other clones once, few, many or no size at all.

J gene,clone size,V gene,D gene,CDR3 protein,CDR3 DNA
TRBJ2-7,many,TRBV28,NA,CASRGGYGGGFSYEQYF,TGTGCCAGCAGGGGAGGATACGGAGGGGGTTTCTCCTACGAGCAGTACTTC
TRBJ1-1,NA,TRBV11-2,NA,CASGRFMNTEASF,TGTGCCAGCGGGAGATTTATGAACACTGAAGCTTCCTTT
TRBJ2-2,many,TRBV6-1,NA,CASSTGQNRELFF,TGTGCCAGCAGTACAGGCCAGAACCGGGAGCTGTTTTTT
TRBJ2-7,few,TRBV28,TRBD2,CASSHPSSGRSSYEQYF,TGTGCCAGCAGCCACCCCTCTAGCGGGAGGAGCTCCTACGAGCAGTACTTC
TRBJ2-7,many,TRBV12-3/TRBV12-4,TRBD1,CASSFRGQGVYEQYF,TGTGCCAGCAGTTTCCGGGGACAGGGGGTCTACGAGCAGTACTTC
TRBJ2-2,many,TRBV28,TRBD2,CASSPIGSLSSGNTGELFF,TGTGCCAGCAGTCCTATCGGCAGCTTATCTAGCGGAAACACCGGGGAGCTGTTTTTT
TRBJ2-3,NA,TRBV20-1,TRBD2,CSATTSGRLSTQYF,TGCAGTGCCACGACTAGCGGGAGGTTAAGTACGCAGTATTTT
TRBJ1-1,many,TRBV28,NA,CASSTPAEAFF,TGTGCCAGCAGCACCCCCGCTGAAGCTTTCTTT
TRBJ2-7,NA,TRBV7-2,NA,CASSLGSHSYEQYF,TGTGCCAGCAGCTTGGGCTCCCACTCCTACGAGCAGTACTTC
TRBJ1-5,few,TRBV30,NA,CAWKSQPQHF,TGTGCCTGGAAATCACAGCCCCAGCATTTT